This T cell receptor beta chain comes out of a study of response to subunit inactivated influenza vaccine. Findings and caveats of the study: Few new T cells, the authors suggested, are recruited by each seasonal influenza vaccination.

This clonotype was observed a few times. Its matching antigen is unknown. Germline V gene lookup returns CDR1 LNHDA and CDR2 SQIVND (reference sequence). The CDR3 covers 13 residues. Deletions cut 3 bases from V and 6 bases from J, with 10 bases between. TCRdb called the RT-PCR reads again in MiXCR, with one record for every CDR3 protein. The table lists around 760,000 distinct CDR3 sequences, about 14% of them singletons. This chain joins TRBV19 and TRBJ2-3, with D unresolved. This specimen was PBMCs from blood, taken 14 days before vaccination. This TCR was recovered from a man aged 50 or older who received an inactivated influenza vaccine. The CDR3, as DNA: TGTGCCAGTAGTATGGCTCACCAGGATACGCAGTATTTT. Amino acid sequence: CASSMAHQDTQYF.